This record covers a single T cell receptor (beta chain). Its antigen is not identified. Terminally differentiated effector memory CD45RA+ cells were excluded by CCR7 positive selection of CD45RO-negative cells. This record belongs to a study of shared clonotypes between healthy human individuals. At the level of the study: The donor group consisted of two women and three men, aged 18 to 49.

Clones were read by immunoSEQ multiplex PCR, and TCRdb kept only the in-frame ones, dropping some. The data show 2 million to 2.5 million clones, roughly 91% seen once. Study-wide results and limits: Clonotypes shared by all four donors outscored non-shared clonotypes in generation probability. Compared with memory subsets, naive subsets generally had larger estimated richness.

This sequence was found in a man aged 18 to 30 in good health. Some clones in this sample may be carry-over from other donors' samples. Sequenced: naive CD8+ T cells from PBMCs.

The DNA for the CDR3 is TGTGCCAGCAGCCTCCACAGGGGGCTTCAGCCCCAGCATTTT. This sequence encodes CASSLHRGLQPQHF. The chain joins TRBV27 to TRBJ1-5; TRBD1 agrees at 9 bases. V trimming: 6 bases; J trimming: 6 bases; junction bases outside the gene matches: 6. Germline V gives CDR1 MNHEY, CDR2 SMNVEV (reference sequence). The CDR3 runs to 14 residues.